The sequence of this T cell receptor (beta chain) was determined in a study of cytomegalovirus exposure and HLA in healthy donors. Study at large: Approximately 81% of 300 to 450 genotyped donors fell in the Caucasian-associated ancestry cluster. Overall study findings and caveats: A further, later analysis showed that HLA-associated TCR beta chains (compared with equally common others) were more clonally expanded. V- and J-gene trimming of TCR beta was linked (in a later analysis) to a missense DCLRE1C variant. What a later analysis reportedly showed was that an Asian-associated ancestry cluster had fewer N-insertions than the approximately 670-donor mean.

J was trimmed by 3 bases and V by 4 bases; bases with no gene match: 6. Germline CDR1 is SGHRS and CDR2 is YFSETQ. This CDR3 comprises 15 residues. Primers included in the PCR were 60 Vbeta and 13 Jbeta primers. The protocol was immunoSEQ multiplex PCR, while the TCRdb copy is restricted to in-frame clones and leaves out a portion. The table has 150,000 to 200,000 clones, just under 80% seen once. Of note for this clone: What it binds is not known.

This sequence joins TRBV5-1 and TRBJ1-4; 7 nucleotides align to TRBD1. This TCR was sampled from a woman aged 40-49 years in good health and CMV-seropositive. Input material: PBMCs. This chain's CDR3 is CASSRDGTANEKLFF. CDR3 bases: TGCGCCAGCAGCCGAGACGGGACAGCTAATGAAAAACTGTTTTTT.